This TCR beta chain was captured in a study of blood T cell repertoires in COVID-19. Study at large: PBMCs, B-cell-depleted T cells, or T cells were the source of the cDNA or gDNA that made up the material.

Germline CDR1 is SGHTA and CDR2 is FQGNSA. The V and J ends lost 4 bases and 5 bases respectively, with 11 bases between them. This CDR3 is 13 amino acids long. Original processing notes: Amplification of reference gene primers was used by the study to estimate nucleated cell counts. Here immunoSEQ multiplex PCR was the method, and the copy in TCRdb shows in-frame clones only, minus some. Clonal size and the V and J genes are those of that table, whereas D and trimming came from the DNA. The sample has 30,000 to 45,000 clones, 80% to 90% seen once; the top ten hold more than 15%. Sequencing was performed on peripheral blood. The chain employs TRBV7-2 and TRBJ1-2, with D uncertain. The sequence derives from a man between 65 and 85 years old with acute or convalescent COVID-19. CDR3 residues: CASSSARPYGYTF. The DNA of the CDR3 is TGTGCCAGCAGCTCCGCGCGCCCTTATGGCTACACCTTC.